This TCR beta chain comes out of a study of response to subunit inactivated influenza vaccine. TCRdb reprocessed the RT-PCR reads via MiXCR and lists one record per CDR3 protein. Altogether fewer than 700,000 distinct CDR3 sequences are present, over 10% being singletons, with the ten largest covering around 12%. The study, taken as a whole, reports: New T cells are recruited in small numbers by each seasonal influenza vaccination, according to the authors' suggestion.

As regards this clonotype: What it recognizes is unknown.

Germline-derived CDR1 and CDR2 are DFQATT and SNEGSKA (reference sequence). The CDR3 covers 18 residues. The clonotype comes from a man aged 45-65 years who received an inactivated influenza vaccine. This specimen consisted of PBMCs from blood, obtained roughly 48 days after vaccination. The rearrangement joins TRBV20-1 to TRBJ2-1; the match to TRBD2 covers 10 bases. Written as DNA, the CDR3 is TGCAGCTCCCGGTCGGGGGGCTCAGGGACTAGCGCCGCCAATGAGCAGTTCTTC. Protein: CSSRSGGSGTSAANEQFF.